This paragraph covers one TCR beta chain sequence. The table came from immunoSEQ multiplex PCR; TCRdb's copy has only in-frame clones and leaves some out. In the table there are about 100,000 clones, about 80% of which are singletons. The data stem from a study of blood T cell repertoires in COVID-19. J lost 8 bases, V lost 2 bases, and 5 bases had no gene match. The CDR3 has 13 residues. CDR1 is KGHSH and CDR2 is LQKENI in the germline V gene. J is TRBJ1-2 and V is TRBV18; 7 bases map to TRBD1. Specimen: peripheral blood. This receptor was taken from a man between 65 and 85 years old with active or convalescent COVID-19. The CDR3 DNA reads TGTGCCAGCTCACCAGAGGGGGCGCGGGGCTACACCTTC. This gives the protein CASSPEGARGYTF.